The present TCR beta chain was sequenced within a study of cytomegalovirus exposure and HLA in healthy donors. The CDR3 is 15 amino acids. Trimming stripped 2 bases from V and 2 bases from J, with 11 bases between. The germline CDR1 and CDR2 sequences are KGHSH and LQKENI. The primer mix had 60 Vbeta and 13 Jbeta primers. Clones were read by immunoSEQ multiplex PCR, and TCRdb kept only the in-frame ones, dropping some. The profile shows approximately 42,000 clones, roughly 80% of them singletons. This clonotype was sampled from a man between 50 and 59 years old in good health and CMV-seronegative. The gene calls are TRBV18 and TRBJ2-3; D not certain. The sequenced sample consisted of PBMCs. In nucleotides, the CDR3 is TGTGCCAGCTCACCATACATGGCAGACACAGATACGCAGTATTTT. Amino acids: CASSPYMADTDTQYF.